What follows are 7 T cell receptor beta chains derived from one specimen sequenced in a study of blood T cells in healthy people across ages. Through a sample-barcoded 5' primer and a J-beta primer mix, a second PCR was run for roughly 7 to 11 cycles. TCRdb itself ran the 5' RACE reads through MiXCR, one entry per CDR3 protein. The table records about 1.4 million distinct CDR3 sequences, almost 60% of them present only once. Sequencing was carried out using blood. These receptors were obtained from a man aged 18 to 30 in good health.

The CDR3 is CATSRTDSITLVEQYF. The CDR3 DNA is TGTGCCACCAGCCGAACGGACAGCATAACTTTGGTAGAGCAGTACTTC. The V gene is TRBV15, the J gene TRBJ2-5; D is perhaps TRBD1 (6 bases). Germline assignment: CDR1 LNHNV and CDR2 YYDKDF (reference sequence). V was shortened by 5 bases and J by 11 bases, with 27 bases between the two germline ends. The length of the CDR3 is 16 residues.

This clonotype came up a few times. The chain uses TRBV6-5 and TRBJ2-7; D ambiguous. Germline V gene sequence: CDR1 MNHEY, CDR2 SVGAGI. V was clipped by 9 bases and J by 3 bases, with 15 bases between them. The CDR3 consists of 13 residues. CDR3 residues: CASRREKGYEQYF. CDR3 coding DNA: TGTGCCAGTCGTAGGGAAAAGGGCTACGAGCAGTACTTC.

CDR3: CSVGPNQETQYF. The CDR3 bases are TGCAGCGTTGGACCCAACCAAGAGACCCAGTACTTC. This rearrangement joins TRBV29-1 to TRBJ2-5; D gene unclear. V gave up 4 bases and J gave up 0 bases, with 6 bases separating them. From germline, CDR1 is SQVTM and CDR2 ANQGSEA. This CDR3 has 12 residues.

This clonotype has a handful of counts. The chain has TRBV27 and TRBJ1-4; D is uncertain. V shed 5 bases and J shed 12 bases, with 10 bases lying between them. Looked up from germline, CDR1 is MNHEY and CDR2 is SMNVEV (reference sequence). This CDR3 has 11 residues. CDR3 nucleotides: TGTGCCAGCAGTCCCGGTGGGCAACTGTTTTTT. It encodes CASSPGGQLFF. Filled out from reference TRBV27 and TRBJ1-4, the complete variable domain reads EAQVTQNPRYLITVTGKKLTVTCSQNMNHEYMSWYRQDPGLGLRQIYYSMNVEVTDKGDVPEGYKVSRKEKRNFPLILESPSPNQTSLYFCASSPGGQLFFGSGTQLSVL.

This clonotype came up a few times. V usage is TRBV6-5 and J usage is TRBJ2-1; 11 bases are shared with TRBD1. Unmatched junction bases numbered 0, after V lost 8 bases and J lost 0 bases. This CDR3 is 14 amino acids long. CDR1 and CDR2 from the germline V gene are MNHEY and SVGAGI. CDR3 region: CASGTGGSYNEQFF. The DNA of the CDR3 is TGTGCCAGCGGGACAGGGGGCTCCTACAATGAGCAGTTCTTC.

The genes are TRBV11-2 and TRBJ1-2; no firm D call. This CDR3 contains 13 residues. Germline V gene lookup returns CDR1 SGHAT and CDR2 FQNNGV. Deletions cut 0 bases from V and 8 bases from J, with 10 bases between. The CDR3 coding sequence is TGTGCCAGCAGCTTAGACAGCCTGGGGGGCTACACCTTC. Residues: CASSLDSLGGYTF.

V usage is TRBV3-1 and J usage is TRBJ2-7; 11 nucleotides align to TRBD2. CDR3 length: 15 amino acids. The junction had 5 bases not matched to a gene; V was cut back by 4 bases and J by 3 bases. CDR1 is LGHDT, CDR2 YNNKEL, per germline (reference sequence). In DNA form, the CDR3 reads TGTGCCAGCAGCCGGCTAGCGGGGGGAGGCTACGAGCAGTACTTC. It specifies CASSRLAGGGYEQYF.